This entry lists 25 T cell receptor beta chains sequenced from one sample in a study of neurological immune-mediated disorders. A single record per CDR3 protein comes from TCRdb applying MiXCR to the 5' RACE reads. This table holds 55,000 to 75,000 distinct CDR3 sequences, under 2.5% found once. Sequenced sample: PBMCs. All receptors come from a man aged 45 to 65 with multiple sclerosis.

This clonotype came up many times. The chain couples TRBV5-1 to TRBJ1-1; D gene uncertain. The length of the CDR3 is 17 residues. V lost 5 bases to trimming and J lost 0 bases, with 20 bases between them. Looked up from germline, CDR1 is SGHRS and CDR2 is YFSETQ. CDR3 amino acids: CASRPIRERRMNTEAFF. The CDR3 DNA sequence: TGCGCCAGCAGACCGATCCGAGAGCGACGTATGAACACTGAAGCTTTCTTT.

This clonotype was observed many times. The CDR3 region is CASTPMGLSDSPLHF. Written as DNA, the CDR3 is TGCGCCAGCACGCCAATGGGCCTAAGCGATTCACCCCTCCACTTT. This rearrangement joins TRBV5-1 to TRBJ1-6; no firm D call. CDR1 is SGHRS and CDR2 is YFSETQ in the germline V gene. V was clipped by 6 bases and J by 8 bases, with 18 bases between them. The CDR3 covers 15 residues.

Concerning this clonotype itself: A read error may account for a junction end that differs from germline. CDR3 loop: CAWTAGPQNTVYF. CDR3 bases: TGTGCCTGGACGGCAGGACCCCAGAACACCGTATATTTT. The chain employs TRBV30 and TRBJ1-3; no clear D. Per the germline V gene, CDR1 is GTSNPN and CDR2 is SVGIG (reference sequence). The CDR3 spans 13 residues.

J is TRBJ2-7 and V is TRBV5-5; the match to TRBD1 covers 8 bases. V shed 0 bases, J shed 2 bases, and the junction held 4 bases outside the gene matches. The germline gives CDR1 SGHKS, CDR2 YYEKEE (reference sequence). The CDR3 covers 15 residues. CDR3 amino acids: CASSLGQGATYEQYF. DNA of the CDR3: TGTGCCAGCAGCTTGGGGCAGGGGGCGACCTACGAGCAGTACTTC.

About this clonotype: With a much larger clone just one base away, this may be a read error. The chain uses TRBV9 and TRBJ2-3; D call uncertain. CDR3 length: 12 amino acids. Germline V gene lookup returns CDR1 SGDLS and CDR2 YYNGEE. The CDR3 nucleotides read TGTGACAGCAGCGCAGACACAGATACGCAGTATTTT. It specifies CDSSADTDTQYF.

There are a few counts of this clonotype. This may come from a read error, since a much larger clone is one base off. The chain employs TRBV5-6 and TRBJ1-2, with a weak D call TRBD1 (5 bases). Germline V gives CDR1 SGHDT, CDR2 YYEEEE. CDR3 length: 13 amino acids. Trimming took 6 bases from V and 5 from J, leaving 14 bases between them. The CDR3 coding sequence is TGTGCCAGCACCCTGTGGGGGAGATATGGCTACACCTTC. Translating gives CASTLWGRYGYTF.

The chain uses TRBV6-1 and TRBJ2-1, with D possibly TRBD1 on 6 matching bases. The CDR3 spans 20 residues. Germline CDR1 and CDR2: MNHNS and SASEGT. Deletions cut 3 bases from V and 1 base from J, with 25 bases between. The CDR3: CASSDFVGQGSRFSYNEQFF. The CDR3, as DNA: TGTGCCAGCAGTGATTTTGTTGGGCAGGGGTCAAGGTTTTCCTACAATGAGCAGTTCTTC.

At least ten counts were recorded for this clonotype. This sequence joins TRBV12-3 or TRBV12-4 and TRBJ2-2; TRBD2 is a possible D gene (5 bases). V was trimmed by 5 bases and J by 5 bases, leaving 15 bases between them. The CDR3 is 15 amino acids. The CDR3 sequence: CASSALGRRTGELFF. Here the CDR3 DNA reads TGTGCCAGCAGTGCCCTGGGGAGAAGGACCGGGGAGCTGTTTTTT.

Many counts were recorded for this clonotype. The chain recombines TRBV7-9 with TRBJ1-3; D is uncertain. CDR3 size: 15 residues. The germline V gene has CDR1 SEHNR and CDR2 FQNEAQ (reference sequence). Trimming left V 5 bases short and J 1 base short, with 12 bases between. CDR3 sequence (DNA): TGTGCCAGCAGCCCTTTACGGGGATCTGGAAACACCATATATTTT. Its protein is CASSPLRGSGNTIYF.

Many counts were recorded for this clonotype. The V call is TRBV10-3, the J call TRBJ2-5; perhaps TRBD2 as D (5 bases). The CDR3 runs 15 residues. Trimming shortened V by 3 bases and J by 4 bases, and 15 bases separated the two germline ends. The germline CDR1 and CDR2 sequences are ENHRY and SYGVKD. The CDR3 coding sequence is TGTGCCATCAGTGACGAGGGTCGCGTCCTAGAGACCCAGTACTTC. This translates into CAISDEGRVLETQYF.

The rearrangement joins TRBV6-1 to TRBJ2-2; D remains ambiguous. CDR1 is MNHNS and CDR2 is SASEGT in the germline V gene. The CDR3 runs to 16 residues. V was pared by 2 bases and J by 0 bases, with 10 bases between. As DNA, the CDR3 is TGTGCCAGCAGTGAAAGGGCAGGCGCGAACACCGGGGAGCTGTTTTTT. This translates into CASSERAGANTGELFF.

This clonotype has a count of ten or more. The V gene is TRBV28, the J gene TRBJ1-1; D not certain. V shed 2 bases and J shed 5 bases, with 6 bases lying between them. Germline CDR1 is MDHEN and CDR2 is SYDVKM. The CDR3 runs to 12 residues. CDR3 sequence reads: CASSLRVTEAFF. The CDR3 nucleotides are TGTGCCAGCAGTTTAAGGGTTACTGAAGCTTTCTTT. The full variable domain, rest sourced from reference TRBV28 and TRBJ1-1, is DVKVTQSSRYLVKRTGEKVFLECVQDMDHENMFWYRQDPGLGLRLIYFSYDVKMKEKGDIPEGYSVSREKKERFSLILESASTNQTSMYLCASSLRVTEAFFGQGTRLTVV.

The table lists this clonotype with many counts. CDR3 coding DNA: TGTGCCAGCAGTTCAGGGAGAGCGGGGGGAGACGATACGCAGTATTTT. Translated, it gives CASSSGRAGGDDTQYF. V gene TRBV12-3 or TRBV12-4 combines with J gene TRBJ2-3, with 9 bases lining up with TRBD2. This CDR3 region has 16 residues. V dropped 4 bases and J dropped 6; count of bases not matched to a gene: 11.

This clonotype came up many times. The chain combines TRBV10-2 with TRBJ2-5, with TRBD2 identical over 10 bases. V shed 6 bases and J 5 bases; nucleotides not matched to a gene: 9. CDR1 and CDR2 (germline): WSHSY, SAAADI. This CDR3 is built from 15 residues. The CDR3 DNA sequence: TGCGCCAGCAGAGAAAGCGGGGGGGGTCAGGAGACCCAGTACTTC. This codes for CASRESGGGQETQYF.

This clonotype was seen ten or more times. This chain links TRBV4-3 with TRBJ2-3; TRBD2 agrees at 13 bases. The V gene end was trimmed by 1 base and the J gene end by 4 bases; junction bases not matched to a gene: 5. The CDR3 runs 17 residues. Looked up from germline, CDR1 is LGHNA and CDR2 is YSLEER. CDR3 loop: CASSQGSGLAGSDTQYF. DNA for the CDR3: TGCGCCAGCAGCCAAGGATCGGGACTAGCGGGGTCAGATACGCAGTATTTT.

This clonotype showed up many times. This chain uses TRBV4-1 with TRBJ2-7; D might be TRBD1 (6 bases). Germline V gene sequence: CDR1 MGHRA, CDR2 YSYEKL. The V gene lost 1 base and the J gene lost 3 bases, with 13 bases spanning the gap. The CDR3 loop spans 15 amino acids. The CDR3 region has the DNA TGCGCCAGCAGCCAAGTATGGCAGGACAGCTACGAGCAGTACTTC. Translation gives CASSQVWQDSYEQYF.

There are many counts of this clonotype. The genes are TRBV30 and TRBJ1-3; D not certain. The CDR3 loop spans 12 amino acids. The germline gives CDR1 GTSNPN, CDR2 SVGIG (reference sequence). Trimming stripped 3 bases from V and 3 bases from J, with 6 bases between. CDR3 sequence reads: CAWRGVGNTIYF. In DNA, the CDR3 is TGTGCCTGGAGGGGAGTTGGAAACACCATATATTTT.

This clonotype appeared many times. The V call is TRBV7-2, the J call TRBJ2-1; 8 bases line up with TRBD1. The CDR3 is made up of 15 amino acids. Germline-derived CDR1 and CDR2 are SGHTA and FQGNSA. With V trimmed by 3 bases and J by 4 bases, 5 bases remained unmatched. The CDR3 is CASSFMDRAYNEQFF. The CDR3 nucleotides read TGTGCCAGCAGCTTCATGGACAGGGCTTACAATGAGCAGTTCTTC.

This clonotype occurred many times. The chain links TRBV20-1 to TRBJ2-3, with 11 bases that match TRBD2. CDR1 is DFQATT and CDR2 is SNEGSKA in the germline V gene (reference sequence). This CDR3 is 17 amino acids long. With 5 bases clipped from V and 0 bases from J, the junction kept 10 bases outside the gene matches. The CDR3 spells CSAETIAGGFSTDTQYF. The CDR3 region has the DNA TGCAGTGCTGAGACGATAGCGGGGGGGTTTAGCACAGATACGCAGTATTTT.

This clonotype has a handful of counts. With a much larger clone just one base away, this may be a read error. The gene calls are TRBV29-1 and TRBJ2-5; no clear D. Germline CDR1 reads SQVTM; CDR2 reads ANQGSEA. The CDR3 is 9 residues long. CDR3 amino acids: CGEGETQYF. The CDR3 DNA sequence: TGCGGGGAAGGGGAGACCCAGTACTTC. The full variable domain, its missing parts supplied by reference TRBV29-1 and TRBJ2-5, is SAVISQKPSRDICQRGTSLTIQCQVDSQVTMMFWYRQQPGQSLTLIATANQGSEATYESGFVIDKFPISRPNLTFSTLTVSNMSPEDSSIYLCGEGETQYFGPGTRLLVL.

This clonotype was seen repeatedly, ten times or more. CDR3 region: CASSQRMDYGYTF. The DNA of the CDR3 is TGCGCCAGCAGCCAACGGATGGACTATGGCTACACCTTC. V gene TRBV4-3 combines with J gene TRBJ1-2, with D unclear. Germline CDR1 reads LGHNA; CDR2 reads YSLEER. The CDR3 has 13 residues. V was clipped by 2 bases and J by 3 bases, with 7 bases between them.

This clonotype came up many times. The V gene is TRBV6-6, the J gene TRBJ2-7, with 10 bases fitting TRBD1. J gave up 1 base and V 7 bases, and 4 bases lay outside the gene matches. This CDR3 has 14 residues. From germline, CDR1 is MNHNY and CDR2 SVGAGI (reference sequence). In DNA, the CDR3 is TGTGCCAGCACTTTGGGACAGGGGTCCTACGAGCAGTACTTC. Translation: CASTLGQGSYEQYF.

This clonotype was observed at least ten times. The V gene is TRBV7-9, the J gene TRBJ1-4; 9 nucleotides align to TRBD1. CDR1 and CDR2 (germline): SEHNR, FQNEAQ (reference sequence). V was pared by 4 bases and J by 0 bases, with 12 bases of the junction left unmatched. This CDR3 comprises 19 residues. CDR3 sequence: CASSSRDRVEDATNEKLFF. The DNA for the CDR3 is TGTGCCAGCAGCTCCCGGGACAGGGTCGAAGATGCAACTAATGAAAAACTGTTTTTT.

Turning to this clonotype: Because the CDR3 is missing its conserved closing phenylalanine or tryptophan, this is likely a read error. The genes are TRBV11-2 and TRBJ2-1; D not certain. This CDR3 contains 13 residues. Per germline, CDR1 SGHAT and CDR2 FQNNGV. CDR3 region: CATSIRVVGEQFL. The CDR3 region has the DNA TGTGCCACCAGCATCAGAGTGGTTGGGGAGCAGTTCTTA.

This clonotype occurred many times. The chain joins TRBV5-6 to TRBJ1-5; 8 bases match TRBD1. This CDR3 region has 16 residues. Trimming took 0 bases from V and 4 from J; bases not matched to a gene: 6. Germline CDR1 and CDR2: SGHDT and YYEEEE. The CDR3 is CASSLGSGTGNQPQHF. In DNA form, the CDR3 reads TGTGCCAGCAGCTTGGGCTCCGGGACAGGAAATCAGCCCCAGCATTTT.